These T cell receptor beta chains were read from a single sample in a study of T-cell memory formation after mild COVID-19. One entry per CDR3 protein results from TCRdb running MiXCR on the 5' RACE reads. The sample carries hundreds of thousands of distinct CDR3 sequences, around 27% recorded once. Sequencing input: PBMCs or a T cell subset sorted from them (not recorded which). These receptors were collected from an adult woman who had mild COVID-19 (a few samples of this study predate the infection). Cell type and time point are not known. CDR3s include the opening cysteine and the closing phenylalanine or tryptophan. The order of the fields is clone size, J gene, V gene, D gene, CDR3 protein, CDR3 DNA. A D gene is named only where the DNA matches it firmly. Rows give clone size only sometimes, using once, few, many, or a class for an expanded clone.

few TRBJ2-1 TRBV7-9 . CASSLGGNVNEQFF TGTGCCAGCAGCTTAGGTGGCAACGTCAATGAGCAGTTCTTC
. TRBJ2-3 TRBV29-1 . CSASSGGGSTDTQYF TGCAGCGCCTCGTCAGGGGGGGGAAGCACAGATACGCAGTATTTT
few TRBJ1-1 TRBV5-1 TRBD1 CASSETGGSIEAFF TGCGCCAGCAGCGAAACAGGGGGGTCTATTGAAGCTTTCTTT
. TRBJ1-3 TRBV7-9 TRBD1 CASSFITGASGNTIYF TGTGCCAGCAGCTTCATAACAGGGGCCTCTGGAAACACCATATATTTT
few TRBJ2-7 TRBV6-2/TRBV6-3 TRBD2 CASTRTSWYEQYF TGTGCCAGCACCCGGACTAGCTGGTACGAGCAGTACTTC
few TRBJ2-1 TRBV20-1 TRBD2 CSVKGRTSGRALNEQFF TGCAGTGTCAAAGGCCGGACTAGCGGGAGGGCCCTCAATGAGCAGTTCTTC
. TRBJ1-3 TRBV5-1 . CASSLRDIGSGNTIYF TGCGCCAGCAGCTTGAGGGACATTGGCTCTGGAAACACCATATATTTT
. TRBJ1-2 TRBV7-8 . CASSLAMGGGYGYTF TGTGCCAGCAGCTTAGCGATGGGGGGTGGCTATGGCTACACCTTC
few TRBJ1-1 TRBV19 TRBD1 CASSIPPGTGTEAFF TGTGCCAGTAGTATACCCCCCGGGACAGGGACTGAAGCTTTCTTT
. TRBJ2-5 TRBV7-9 . CASSSTVMRRGSQYF TGTGCCAGCAGCTCCACAGTAATGCGGAGGGGCTCCCAGTACTTC
. TRBJ2-1 TRBV4-1 TRBD2 CASSLLSGGTNEQFF TGCGCCAGCAGCCTGCTTAGCGGGGGAACCAATGAGCAGTTCTTC
. TRBJ2-3 TRBV3-1 TRBD2 CASSPFLPTSGGAVGLPDTQYF TGTGCCAGCAGCCCGTTCCTCCCTACTAGCGGGGGGGCCGTAGGACTCCCAGATACGCAGTATTTT
few TRBJ2-3 TRBV18 TRBD2 CASSPTSGRLDTQYF TGTGCCAGCTCACCGACTAGCGGGAGGCTAGATACGCAGTATTTT
. TRBJ2-1 TRBV11-2 . CASSQLRTRSYNEQFF TGTGCCAGCAGCCAACTTAGGACCCGCTCCTACAATGAGCAGTTCTTC
. TRBJ2-2 TRBV7-2 TRBD2 CASSLGPSASGSGDTGELFF TGTGCCAGCAGCTTAGGCCCTTCGGCTAGCGGGAGCGGGGACACCGGGGAGCTGTTTTTT
few TRBJ2-3 TRBV7-9 . CASSLGSGRGLGTDTQYF TGTGCCAGCAGCTTAGGATCGGGTAGGGGACTCGGCACAGATACGCAGTATTTT
. TRBJ2-6 TRBV5-1 TRBD1 CASSWNRGLSFSSGANVLTF TGCGCCAGCAGCTGGAACAGGGGGCTCTCATTTAGCTCTGGGGCCAACGTCCTGACTTTC
. TRBJ1-5 TRBV7-9 TRBD1 CASSLNRGPEGNQPQHF TGTGCCAGCAGCTTAAACAGGGGTCCAGAGGGCAATCAGCCCCAGCATTTT
. TRBJ2-7 TRBV12-2 . CASRFFPEGLAGVYEQYF TGTGCAAGTCGCTTCTTCCCCGAGGGACTAGCGGGAGTTTACGAGCAGTACTTC
. TRBJ2-3 TRBV29-1 TRBD1 CSVGTGWSPDTQYF TGCAGCGTTGGGACAGGGTGGTCCCCAGATACGCAGTATTTT
few TRBJ2-7 TRBV5-1 TRBD2 CASSWSGTYEQYF TGCGCCAGCAGTTGGAGCGGGACCTACGAGCAGTACTTC
many TRBJ1-1 TRBV5-4 . CASSLEEVMAPGLVGAAVEAFF TGTGCCAGCAGCTTGGAAGAAGTTATGGCGCCGGGGTTGGTAGGGGCCGCAGTTGAAGCTTTCTTT
few TRBJ1-1 TRBV20-1 . CSGGRRVPEAFF TGCAGTGGTGGGAGACGGGTCCCTGAAGCTTTCTTT
. TRBJ1-6 TRBV5-1 . CASSLQESSYNSPLHF TGCGCCAGCAGCTTGCAGGAAAGCTCCTATAATTCACCCCTCCACTTT
few TRBJ2-5 TRBV12-5 . CASAIVPGGRGETQYF TGTGCTAGTGCCATAGTTCCGGGAGGCAGGGGTGAGACCCAGTACTTC
. TRBJ2-7 TRBV7-9 . CASSPPGQVSYEQYF TGTGCCAGCAGCCCCCCGGGACAAGTTTCCTACGAGCAGTACTTC
few TRBJ2-1 TRBV12-3/TRBV12-4 TRBD1 CASSSGTGVINEQFF TGTGCCAGCAGTTCCGGGACAGGGGTTATCAATGAGCAGTTCTTC
few TRBJ1-1 TRBV5-1 . CASTHGTLNTEAFF TGCGCCAGCACCCACGGAACCCTGAACACTGAAGCTTTCTTT
few TRBJ2-3 TRBV7-9 . CASSTRPGTVFTDTQYF TGTGCCAGCAGCACGCGACCCGGGACCGTGTTCACAGATACGCAGTATTTT
. TRBJ1-1 TRBV6-5 . CASSYSSGREAFF TGTGCCAGCAGTTACTCGAGTGGCCGTGAAGCTTTCTTT
few TRBJ2-1 TRBV20-1 TRBD2 CSARGMDAGLAVYNEQFF TGCAGTGCTAGAGGGATGGATGCGGGACTAGCGGTCTACAATGAGCAGTTCTTC
many TRBJ2-3 TRBV5-1 . CASFDGQKTDTQYF TGCGCCAGCTTCGACGGACAGAAAACAGATACGCAGTATTTT
. TRBJ2-2 TRBV6-6 . CASSYGRKNTGELFF TGTGCCAGCAGTTACGGACGGAAGAACACCGGGGAGCTGTTTTTT
. TRBJ1-5 TRBV3-1 . CASSPQSGGQPQHF TGTGCCAGCAGCCCCCAATCCGGTGGACAGCCCCAGCATTTT
. TRBJ1-1 TRBV5-1 . CASSLDTFLNTEAFF TGCGCCAGCAGCTTGGATACATTTTTGAACACTGAAGCTTTCTTT
. TRBJ2-7 TRBV10-3 . CAISGTLVGEQYF TGTGCCATCAGTGGCACTTTAGTGGGCGAGCAGTACTTC
few TRBJ2-5 TRBV4-1 . CASSRLALQETQYF TGCGCCAGCAGTAGGCTAGCGTTACAAGAGACCCAGTACTTC
. TRBJ2-7 TRBV12-3/TRBV12-4 . CASSLRGRGGYEQYF TGTGCCAGCAGTTTAAGGGGAAGAGGCGGATACGAGCAGTACTTC
. TRBJ2-3 TRBV2 . CASSLAAPGDTQYF TGTGCCAGCAGTCTTGCTGCTCCGGGTGATACGCAGTATTTT